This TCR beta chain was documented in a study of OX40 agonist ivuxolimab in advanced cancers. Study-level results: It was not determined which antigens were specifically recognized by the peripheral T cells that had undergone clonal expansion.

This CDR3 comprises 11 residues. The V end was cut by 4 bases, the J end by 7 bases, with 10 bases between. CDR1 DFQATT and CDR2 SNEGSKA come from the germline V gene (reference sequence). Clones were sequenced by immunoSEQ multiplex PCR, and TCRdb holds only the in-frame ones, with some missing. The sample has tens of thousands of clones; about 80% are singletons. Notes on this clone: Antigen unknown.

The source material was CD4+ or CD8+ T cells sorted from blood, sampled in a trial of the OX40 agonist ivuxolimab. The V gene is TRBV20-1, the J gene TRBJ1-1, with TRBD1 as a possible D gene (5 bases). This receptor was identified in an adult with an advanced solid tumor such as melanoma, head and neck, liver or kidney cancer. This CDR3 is CSATQGVEAFF. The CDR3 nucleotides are TGCAGTGCTACCCAAGGGGTTGAAGCTTTCTTT.